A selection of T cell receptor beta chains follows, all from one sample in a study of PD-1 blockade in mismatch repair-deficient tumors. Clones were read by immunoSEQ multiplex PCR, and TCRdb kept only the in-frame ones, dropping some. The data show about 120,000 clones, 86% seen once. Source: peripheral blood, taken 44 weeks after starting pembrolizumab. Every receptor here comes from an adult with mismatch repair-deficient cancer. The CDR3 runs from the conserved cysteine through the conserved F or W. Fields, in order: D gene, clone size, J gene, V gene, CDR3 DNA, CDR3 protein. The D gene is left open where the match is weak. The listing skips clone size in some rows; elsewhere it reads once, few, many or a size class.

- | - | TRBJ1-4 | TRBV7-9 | TGTGCCAGCAGCTTAGAGGGCTCCAACCTTAATGAAAAACTGTTTTTT | CASSLEGSNLNEKLFF
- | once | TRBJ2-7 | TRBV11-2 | TGTGCCAGCAGCTCCCGGGTAGCAGACTCCTACGAGCAGTACTTC | CASSSRVADSYEQYF
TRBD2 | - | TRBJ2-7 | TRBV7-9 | TGTGCCAGCAGCCCTAGCGGCTACGAGCAGTACTTC | CASSPSGYEQYF
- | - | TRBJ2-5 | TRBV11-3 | TGTGCCAGCAGCCCCCTCCCATCGGGGACCCAGTACTTC | CASSPLPSGTQYF
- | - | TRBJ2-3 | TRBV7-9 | TGTGCCAGCAATATTTGGGCGGGAACGGGATCCGATACGCAGTATTTT | CASNIWAGTGSDTQYF
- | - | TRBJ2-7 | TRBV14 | TGTGCCAGCAGCGACCAGGGGCCCCTATCCTACGAGCAGTACTTC | CASSDQGPLSYEQYF
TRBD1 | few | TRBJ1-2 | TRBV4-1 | TGCGCCAGCAGCCCGCGACAGGGGGCGCCTAACTATGGCTACACCTTC | CASSPRQGAPNYGYTF
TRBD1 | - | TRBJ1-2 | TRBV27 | TGTGCCAGCAGTGGGGACAGGGATGAAGATGGCTACACCTTC | CASSGDRDEDGYTF
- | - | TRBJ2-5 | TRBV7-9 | TGTGCCAGCAGGGGGAGCGTTCAGGGCCGGAGGGACCAAGAGACCCAGTACTTC | CASRGSVQGRRDQETQYF
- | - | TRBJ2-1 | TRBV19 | TGTGCCAGTAGTATTATGGTTAGCTCCTACAATGAGCAGTTCTTC | CASSIMVSSYNEQFF
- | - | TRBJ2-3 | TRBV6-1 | TGTGCCAGCAGTGCCAGCCACAACACAGATACGCAGTATTTT | CASSASHNTDTQYF
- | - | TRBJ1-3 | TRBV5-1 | TGCGCCAGCAGCTCCCTAGGTGCAGTTGGAAACACCATATATTTT | CASSSLGAVGNTIYF
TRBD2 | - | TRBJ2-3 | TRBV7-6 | TGTGCCAGCAGCTCGATTAGCGGGAGGGTCACAGATACGCAGTATTTT | CASSSISGRVTDTQYF
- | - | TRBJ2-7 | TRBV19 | TGTGCCAGTAGCCCAGGGGTTTCCTACGAGCAGTACTTC | CASSPGVSYEQYF
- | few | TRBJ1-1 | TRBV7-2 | TGTGCCAGCAGCTTAAGGGCGTCGGGCACTGAAGCTTTCTTT | CASSLRASGTEAFF
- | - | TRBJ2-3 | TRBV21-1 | TGTGCCAGCAGCCCCCGACAGGGACAAAGCACAGATACGCAGTATTTT | CASSPRQGQSTDTQYF
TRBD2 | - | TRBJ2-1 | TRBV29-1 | TGCAGCGTTGGACGGACTAGCGGACACAATGAGCAGTTCTTC | CSVGRTSGHNEQFF
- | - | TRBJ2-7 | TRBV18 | TGTGCCAGCTCACCCCGAGCCGGGGAGCTAAGCGAGCAGTACTTC | CASSPRAGELSEQYF
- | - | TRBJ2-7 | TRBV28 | TGTGCCAGCAGGTCCTCGGGAAGGGGCGAGCAGTACTTC | CASRSSGRGEQYF
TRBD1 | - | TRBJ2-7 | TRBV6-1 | TGTGCCAGCAGTGACTGGGACAGGCTTTACGAGCAGTACTTC | CASSDWDRLYEQYF
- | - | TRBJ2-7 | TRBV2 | TGTGCCAGCAGTGAAGAGGGGGGAGGTTGGAACGAGCAGTACTTC | CASSEEGGGWNEQYF
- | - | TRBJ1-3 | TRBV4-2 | TGTGCCAGCAGCCACGCTCGGATTTCTGGAAACACCATATATTTT | CASSHARISGNTIYF